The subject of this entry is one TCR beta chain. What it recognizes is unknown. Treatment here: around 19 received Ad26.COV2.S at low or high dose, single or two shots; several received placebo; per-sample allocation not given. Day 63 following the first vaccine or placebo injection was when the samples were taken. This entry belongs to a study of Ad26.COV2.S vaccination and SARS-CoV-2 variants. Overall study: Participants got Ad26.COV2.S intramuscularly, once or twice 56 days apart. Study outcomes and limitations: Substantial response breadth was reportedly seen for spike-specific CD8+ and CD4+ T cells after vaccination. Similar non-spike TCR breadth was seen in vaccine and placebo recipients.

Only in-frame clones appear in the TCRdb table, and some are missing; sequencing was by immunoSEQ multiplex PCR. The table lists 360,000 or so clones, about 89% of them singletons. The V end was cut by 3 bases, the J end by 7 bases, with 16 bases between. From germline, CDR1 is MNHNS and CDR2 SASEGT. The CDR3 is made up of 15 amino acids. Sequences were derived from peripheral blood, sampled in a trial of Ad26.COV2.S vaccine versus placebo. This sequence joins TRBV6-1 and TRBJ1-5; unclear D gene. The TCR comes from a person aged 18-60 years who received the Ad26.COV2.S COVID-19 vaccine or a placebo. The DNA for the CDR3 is TGTGCCAGCAGTGAGGTTGGTGGGGAAAGGCAGCCCCAGCATTTT. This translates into CASSEVGGERQPQHF.